The present T cell receptor (beta chain) was sequenced within a study of cytomegalovirus exposure and HLA in healthy donors. Study at large: For the approximately 410 genotyped donors, roughly 81% fell within the Caucasian-associated ancestry cluster.

The CDR3 is made up of 15 amino acids. With 7 bases clipped from V and 1 base from J, the junction kept 2 bases outside the gene matches. General observations from the study: It was likely that a cluster of highly shared sequence variants was a sequencing artifact.

This PCR relied on a set of 60 Vbeta primers and 13 Jbeta primers. The table came from immunoSEQ multiplex PCR; TCRdb's copy has only in-frame clones and leaves some out. The table has about 130,000 clones, about 80% seen once; the top ten hold about a tenth. As regards this clone: What it recognizes is unknown.

Input material: PBMCs. This sequence joins TRBV5-3 and TRBJ2-2; TRBD2 matches 12 bases. TRBV5-3 has ORF status, its function being uncertain. The source of this sequence is a man aged 25 to 40 in good health and CMV-seropositive. DNA of the CDR3: TGTGCCAGAGGACTAGCGGGGCGGAACACCGGGGAGCTGTTTTTT. Encoded protein: CARGLAGRNTGELFF.